This T cell receptor (beta chain) emerged from a study of response to subunit inactivated influenza vaccine. Overall study results and limits: Researchers suggested that each seasonal influenza vaccination recruits few new T cells.

The CDR3 extends over 13 amino acids. Germline V gene lookup returns CDR1 ENHRY and CDR2 SYGVKD. Trimming shortened V by 2 bases and J by 9 bases, and 11 bases separated the two germline ends. TCRdb called the RT-PCR reads again in MiXCR, with one record for every CDR3 protein. The sample has about 480,000 distinct CDR3 sequences; roughly 23% are singletons. Details on this clonotype: Its antigen is not identified.

The chain employs TRBV10-3 and TRBJ1-5, with no clear D. This sequence originates from a man aged 50 or older who received an inactivated influenza vaccine. This sample comprised CD4+ T cells sorted from PBMCs, obtained more than 4 days after vaccination. CDR3 bases: TGTGCCATCAGTGAGGATAGGCCTCGGCCCCAGCATTTT. The encoded protein is CAISEDRPRPQHF.